This T cell receptor (beta chain) was identified during a study of blood T cells in healthy people across ages. The use of a sample-barcoded 5' primer and a J-beta primer mix characterized a second PCR of about 7 to 12 cycles. Each CDR3 protein is one row after TCRdb ran MiXCR on the 5' RACE reads. Of more than 500,000 distinct CDR3 sequences detected, about 26% appear once; the ten largest clones hold approximately 17%. Study conclusions and caveats: Diversity was higher, and naive CD4+ cells more numerous, in long-lived donors than in aged donors. CMV status of donors was not determined, possibly confounding expanded clonotype changes.

Concerning this clonotype: The target antigen is unknown.

Germline CDR1 MDHEN, CDR2 SYDVKM. The CDR3 runs to 15 residues. Sequencing was done on a sample of blood. This sequence was found in a woman between 65 and 79 years old in good health. This rearrangement joins TRBV28 to TRBJ2-5; 8 bases are a match to TRBD2. The J call may not be correct, given that the DNA end is closer to TRBJ2-1. The CDR3 DNA follows: TGTGCCAGCAGTAAAGCGGGGGACCCCTACAATGAGCAGTTCTTC. This translates into CASSKAGDPYNEQFF.